The 30 T cell receptor beta chains below come from one sample, sequenced in a study of OX40 agonist ivuxolimab in advanced cancers. The table came from immunoSEQ multiplex PCR; TCRdb's copy has only in-frame clones and leaves some out. The sample records about 70,000 clones, around nine tenths being singletons. The sequences come from CD4+ or CD8+ T cells sorted from blood, collected in a trial of the OX40 agonist ivuxolimab. All receptors come from an adult with an advanced solid tumor such as melanoma, head and neck, liver or kidney cancer.

The chain has TRBV5-1 and TRBJ1-2; possible D gene TRBD1, 5 bases. The germline CDR1 and CDR2 sequences are SGHRS and YFSETQ. V gave up 4 bases and J gave up 5 bases, with 21 bases separating them. The CDR3 runs to 16 residues. The CDR3 loop is CASSTRDPKSPYGYTF. The CDR3 region has the DNA TGCGCCAGCAGCACCCGGGACCCCAAGAGCCCGTATGGCTACACCTTC.

This chain joins TRBV7-2 and TRBJ2-5, with 9 bases fitting TRBD2. The CDR3 extends over 15 amino acids. The V segment lost 3 bases and the J segment 1 base; nucleotides outside the gene matches: 3. CDR1 is SGHTA, CDR2 FQGNSA, per germline. In nucleotides, the CDR3 is TGTGCCAGCAGCTTCATAGCGGGGGCCCAAGAGACCCAGTACTTC. Its translation is CASSFIAGAQETQYF.

The V call is TRBV5-6, the J call TRBJ1-2; D is ambiguous. The germline V and J ends were trimmed by 6 bases and 0 bases, with 18 bases remaining between them. Germline CDR1 reads SGHDT; CDR2 reads YYEEEE. The CDR3 has 16 residues. CDR3 DNA: TGTGCCAGCAACCCCCGAGCGGGGAGAGCTAACTATGGCTACACCTTC. Its translation: CASNPRAGRANYGYTF.

The rearrangement joins TRBV10-3 to TRBJ1-5; D is unclear. Germline V gene data show CDR1 as ENHRY and CDR2 as SYGVKD. The CDR3 covers 15 residues. Trimming took 3 bases from V and 0 from J, leaving 9 bases between them. The CDR3 reads CAISDTGNSNQPQHF. The CDR3 nucleotides are TGTGCCATCAGTGATACCGGGAATAGCAATCAGCCCCAGCATTTT.

This sequence joins TRBV5-1 and TRBJ2-7, with TRBD1 matching over 8 bases. V lost 2 bases and J lost 3; bases outside the gene matches: 4. CDR3 size: 14 residues. Germline V gives CDR1 SGHRS, CDR2 YFSETQ. The CDR3 sequence is CASSLMGQVYEQYF. The CDR3 DNA is TGCGCCAGCAGCTTAATGGGACAGGTCTACGAGCAGTACTTC.

J is TRBJ2-5 and V is TRBV2; possible D gene TRBD1, 6 bases. The V end lost 6 bases, the J end lost 4 bases, and 18 bases lay between the germline ends. CDR1 is SNHLY, CDR2 FYNNEI, per germline. CDR3 length: 15 amino acids. This CDR3 reads CASRATGFWGETQYF. In DNA, the CDR3 is TGTGCCAGCAGGGCCACAGGGTTCTGGGGAGAGACCCAGTACTTC.

This chain joins TRBV15 and TRBJ2-7; 9 nucleotides align to TRBD1. CDR3 length equals 15 residues. J gave up 2 bases and V 5 bases, and 7 bases lay outside the gene matches. CDR1 LNHNV and CDR2 YYDKDF come from the germline V gene (reference sequence). CDR3: CATSDRDRVAYEQYF. For the CDR3, the DNA is TGTGCCACCAGCGACCGGGACAGGGTCGCCTACGAGCAGTACTTC.

This clone was seen a single time. This chain connects TRBV7-9 to TRBJ2-5, with D perhaps TRBD1 (6 bases). V lost 3 bases, J lost 1 base, and 12 bases lay in between. The CDR3 is 15 residues long. Germline V gene lookup returns CDR1 SEHNR and CDR2 FQNEAQ (reference sequence). CDR3 amino acids: CASSFYRVLQETQYF. CDR3 sequence (DNA): TGTGCCAGCAGCTTCTACAGGGTTCTCCAAGAGACCCAGTACTTC. Full variable domain (missing parts from reference TRBV7-9 and TRBJ2-5): DTGVSQNPRHKITKRGQNVTFRCDPISEHNRLYWYRQTLGQGPEFLTYFQNEAQLEKSRLLSDRFSAERPKGSFSTLEIQRTEQGDSAMYLCASSFYRVLQETQYFGPGTRLLVL.

The J gene is TRBJ2-5, the V gene TRBV5-1, with D perhaps TRBD2 (6 bases). Germline V gene data show CDR1 as SGHRS and CDR2 as YFSETQ. This CDR3 is 15 amino acids long. Trimming took 4 bases from V and 1 from J, leaving 14 bases between them. CDR3 sequence: CASSDGGGVQETQYF. The CDR3, as DNA: TGCGCCAGCAGCGACGGGGGTGGGGTCCAAGAGACCCAGTACTTC.

This chain uses TRBV6-5 with TRBJ1-2, with a possible D match to TRBD1 (5 bases). V lost 6 bases and J 7 bases, leaving 18 bases between the germline ends. Germline-derived CDR1 and CDR2 are MNHEY and SVGAGI. The CDR3 extends over 14 amino acids. CDR3 amino acids: CASSPLGLRVGYTF. Written as DNA, the CDR3 is TGTGCCAGCAGCCCGCTTGGGCTCAGGGTTGGCTACACCTTC.

The rearrangement uses TRBV19 and TRBJ2-3; 8 positions match TRBD2. The J segment lost 5 bases and the V segment lost 5 bases, leaving 6 bases of the junction unmatched. This CDR3 spans 14 amino acids. The germline gives CDR1 LNHDA, CDR2 SQIVND (reference sequence). This CDR3 reads CASSVGLVQDTQYF. Written as DNA, the CDR3 is TGTGCCAGTAGTGTGGGACTAGTGCAAGATACGCAGTATTTT. The entire variable domain, with the rest obtained from reference TRBV19 and TRBJ2-3, is as follows: DGGITQSPKYLFRKEGQNVTLSCEQNLNHDAMYWYRQDPGQGLRLIYYSQIVNDFQKGDIAEGYSVSREKKESFPLTVTSAQKNPTAFYLCASSVGLVQDTQYFGPGTRLTVL.

V is TRBV7-2 and J is TRBJ1-2; D remains ambiguous. Germline assignment: CDR1 SGHTA and CDR2 FQGNSA. V was trimmed by 4 bases and J by 8 bases, leaving 14 bases between them. CDR3 length equals 13 residues. Here the CDR3 reads CASSWESMWGYTF. For the CDR3, the DNA is TGTGCCAGCAGCTGGGAATCAATGTGGGGCTACACCTTC.

The J gene is TRBJ2-7, the V gene TRBV5-5, with D maybe TRBD1 (6 bases). V lost 4 bases to trimming and J lost 0 bases, with 14 bases between them. The germline V gene has CDR1 SGHKS and CDR2 YYEKEE (reference sequence). This CDR3 is 15 amino acids long. CDR3 sequence: CASSRGGTNSYEQYF. The CDR3 bases are TGTGCCAGCAGCCGGGGTGGGACAAACTCCTACGAGCAGTACTTC.

The chain joins TRBV29-1 to TRBJ1-2, with a tentative D call TRBD1 (6 bases). CDR3 length equals 14 residues. Trimming left V 6 bases short and J 4 bases short, with 18 bases between. Per the germline V gene, CDR1 is SQVTM and CDR2 is ANQGSEA. The CDR3: CSVDGGGSGYGYTF. CDR3 coding DNA: TGCAGCGTGGACGGGGGGGGCTCTGGCTATGGCTACACCTTC.

This chain connects TRBV19 to TRBJ2-3; D possibly corresponds to TRBD2 (6 bases). The V end lost 8 bases, the J end lost 5 bases, and 14 bases lay between the germline ends. The germline gives CDR1 LNHDA, CDR2 SQIVND (reference sequence). The CDR3 sequence is 13 residues long. The CDR3 sequence is CASLGGGGDTQYF. The CDR3 DNA reads TGTGCCAGTTTGGGGGGTGGGGGAGATACGCAGTATTTT.

The rearrangement links TRBV18 to TRBJ1-6; weak D call: TRBD1 (5 bases). The germline V gene has CDR1 KGHSH and CDR2 LQKENI. This CDR3 region has 16 residues. With 2 bases removed from V and 5 bases from J, the gap between germline ends came to 13 bases. CDR3 DNA: TGTGCCAGCTCACCAATAGTAATGACAGATAATTCACCCCTCCACTTT. Encoded protein: CASSPIVMTDNSPLHF.

The chain is built from TRBV2 and TRBJ2-7; maybe TRBD1 (5 bases). Trimming took 8 bases from V and 4 from J, leaving 9 bases between them. Germline V CDR1 and CDR2: SNHLY, FYNNEI. The CDR3 has 11 residues. The CDR3 protein is CASCRDYEQYF. As DNA, the CDR3 is TGTGCCAGCTGCAGGGATTACGAGCAGTACTTC. Complete variable domain (other parts from reference TRBV2 and TRBJ2-7): EPEVTQTPSHQVTQMGQEVILRCVPISNHLYFYWYRQILGQKVEFLVSFYNNEISEKSEIFDDQFSVERPDGSNFTLKIRSTKLEDSAMYFCASCRDYEQYFGPGTRLTVT.

This chain uses TRBV6-5 with TRBJ2-7; D unclear. Trimming removed 4 bases at V and 6 bases at J, with 7 bases between. CDR1 and CDR2 from the germline V gene are MNHEY and SVGAGI. The CDR3 is 11 amino acids. Here the CDR3 reads CASSFTPEQYF. CDR3 bases: TGTGCCAGCAGTTTCACTCCCGAGCAGTACTTC.

The J gene is TRBJ2-5, the V gene TRBV29-1, with 7 bases that match TRBD1. The CDR3 is 12 residues long. The V and J ends lost 7 bases and 5 bases, in that order; junction bases with no gene match: 7. Germline assignment: CDR1 SQVTM and CDR2 ANQGSEA. Here the CDR3 DNA reads TGCAGCGGACGGACAGGCGGGGAGACCCAGTACTTC. Amino acid sequence: CSGRTGGETQYF.

As for this clone: At one of its ends the junction is not consistent with the germline gene, which may arise from a read error. The identical CDR3 is also encoded by other nucleotide sequences in the sample. V is TRBV7-9 and J is TRBJ2-7; 7 nucleotides align to TRBD2. The CDR3 consists of 15 residues. Germline V gene data show CDR1 as SEHNR and CDR2 as FQNEAQ (reference sequence). CDR3 in DNA: TGTGCCAGTAGCTTAGGGCGGGGACGGGGAGGGGAGCAGTACTTC. It is translated as CASSLGRGRGGEQYF.

This chain joins TRBV5-1 and TRBJ1-5; D remains unclear. Germline CDR1 is SGHRS and CDR2 is YFSETQ. Trimming took off 0 bases at V and 3 bases at J, with 4 bases between the two ends. The CDR3 loop spans 13 amino acids. CDR3: CASSLEANQPQHF. In DNA, the CDR3 is TGCGCCAGCAGCTTGGAGGCCAATCAGCCCCAGCATTTT.

The chain combines TRBV10-3 with TRBJ2-2, with D perhaps matching TRBD1 (6 bases). CDR1 and CDR2 (germline): ENHRY, SYGVKD. CDR3 size: 15 residues. V gave up 4 bases and J gave up 5 bases, with 14 bases separating them. DNA for the CDR3: TGTGCCATCAGTGTAGTGCCAGGGGCAACCGGGGAGCTGTTTTTT. This encodes CAISVVPGATGELFF.

In nucleotides, the CDR3 is TGTGCCAGCAGCTTAGCGTACGGCAGCAAAAATCAGCCCCAGCATTTT. It is translated as CASSLAYGSKNQPQHF. J is TRBJ1-5 and V is TRBV7-9; D unresolved. The germline V gene encodes CDR1 SEHNR and CDR2 FQNEAQ (reference sequence). The CDR3 totals 16 residues. Between the trimmed V and J ends, which lost 0 bases and 4 bases, there was a span of 13 bases. The variable domain in full, with the rest retrieved from reference TRBV7-9 and TRBJ1-5, is DTGVSQNPRHKITKRGQNVTFRCDPISEHNRLYWYRQTLGQGPEFLTYFQNEAQLEKSRLLSDRFSAERPKGSFSTLEIQRTEQGDSAMYLCASSLAYGSKNQPQHFGDGTRLSIL.

This clone was seen only a few times. The chain combines TRBV4-2 with TRBJ2-3; tentative D call: TRBD2 (5 bases). V was trimmed by 4 bases and J by 7 bases, leaving 24 bases between them. This CDR3 has 17 residues. Per germline, CDR1 LGHNA and CDR2 YNFKEQ. The CDR3 is CASSPQSGATTIYTQYF. CDR3 in DNA: TGTGCCAGCAGCCCCCAGAGCGGAGCAACAACCATTTATACGCAGTATTTT.

This chain links TRBV7-6 with TRBJ2-5, with no clear D. The V gene's germline CDR1 is SGHVS and CDR2 FNYEAQ. The CDR3 totals 15 residues. V lost 1 base and J 1 base, leaving 10 bases between the germline ends. CDR3 nucleotide sequence: TGTGCCAGCAGCTTAGTACTCCCACCCCAAGAGACCCAGTACTTC. This codes for CASSLVLPPQETQYF. The full variable domain, in which reference TRBV7-6 and TRBJ2-5 provide the parts outside the CDR3, is GAGVSQSPRYKVTKRGQDVALRCDPISGHVSLYWYRQALGQGPEFLTYFNYEAQQDKSGLPNDRFSAERPEGSISTLTIQRTEQRDSAMYRCASSLVLPPQETQYFGPGTRLLVL.

This chain joins TRBV11-2 and TRBJ1-1; no clear D gene. The CDR3 has 14 amino acids. V was shortened by 3 bases and J by 0 bases, with 8 bases between the two germline ends. Germline CDR1 SGHAT, CDR2 FQNNGV. CDR3 residues: CASSFISMNTEAFF. The CDR3 DNA follows: TGTGCCAGCAGCTTCATATCGATGAACACTGAAGCTTTCTTT. The full variable domain, its missing parts supplied by reference TRBV11-2 and TRBJ1-1, is EAGVAQSPRYKIIEKRQSVAFWCNPISGHATLYWYQQILGQGPKLLIQFQNNGVVDDSQLPKDRFSAERLKGVDSTLKIQPAKLEDSAVYLCASSFISMNTEAFFGQGTRLTVV.

The rearrangement uses TRBV7-9 and TRBJ2-1, with 11 bases fitting TRBD2. CDR1 is SEHNR, CDR2 FQNEAQ, per germline (reference sequence). With V trimmed by 5 bases and J by 1 base, 4 bases remained unmatched. The CDR3 covers 16 residues. For the CDR3, the DNA is TGTGCCAGCAGCGCCCTAGCGGGGGGTTCCTACAATGAGCAGTTCTTC. It codes for CASSALAGGSYNEQFF. The full variable domain, in which reference TRBV7-9 and TRBJ2-1 provide the parts outside the CDR3, is DTGVSQNPRHKITKRGQNVTFRCDPISEHNRLYWYRQTLGQGPEFLTYFQNEAQLEKSRLLSDRFSAERPKGSFSTLEIQRTEQGDSAMYLCASSALAGGSYNEQFFGPGTRLTVL.

This clone was recorded a few times. The chain employs TRBV6-1 and TRBJ2-7; a weak D match, TRBD2 (7 bases). Per germline, CDR1 MNHNS and CDR2 SASEGT. The CDR3 is 14 residues long. V lost 4 bases to trimming and J lost 3 bases, with 13 bases between them. DNA for the CDR3: TGTGCCAGCAGTGTACAGGGAGGGGGCTACGAGCAGTACTTC. As protein: CASSVQGGGYEQYF.

In its sample, this clone was seen a few times. The chain uses TRBV19 and TRBJ2-7; D perhaps matches TRBD1 (6 bases). V dropped 7 bases and J dropped 3 bases, with 16 bases sitting between them. The germline CDR1 and CDR2 sequences are LNHDA and SQIVND (reference sequence). CDR3 length equals 14 residues. CDR3 in amino acids: CASNKRPGDYEQYF. In nucleotides, the CDR3 is TGTGCCAGTAATAAGCGGCCAGGGGACTACGAGCAGTACTTC.

The chain links TRBV19 to TRBJ1-2; no clear D gene. Germline V lookup: CDR1 LNHDA, CDR2 SQIVND (reference sequence). CDR3 length equals 17 residues. Trimming stripped 0 bases from V and 4 bases from J, with 18 bases between. As DNA, the CDR3 is TGTGCCAGTAGTATAGATCGCGGCGGCAGAAAGGGCTATGGCTACACCTTC. Its protein is CASSIDRGGRKGYGYTF.